This TCR beta chain is from a study of blood T cell repertoires in COVID-19. Across the study: Italy, Spain and the United States were the sources of the convalescent and acute COVID-19 samples. Nucleic acid was either cDNA or gDNA, and it came from T cells, B-cell-depleted T cells, or PBMCs.

The CDR3 length is 13 residues. V lost 6 bases and J 2 bases, leaving 11 bases between the germline ends. Per germline, CDR1 KGHSH and CDR2 LQKENI. Under the authors' procedure: Amplification from reference gene primers served as the basis for estimated nucleated cell counts. Sequencing used immunoSEQ multiplex PCR; TCRdb keeps in-frame clones, though not all of them. The D gene and trimming were derived from the DNA, and the V and J assignments and clone size from that table. The sample has about 91,000 clones, 75% to 85% seen once. The specimen was peripheral blood. V and J are TRBV18 and TRBJ2-7, with D tentatively TRBD1 (5 bases). The clonotype originates from an elderly woman with acute or convalescent COVID-19. In DNA form, the CDR3 reads TGTGCCAGCTCCCAGACAGCTACCTACGAGCAGTACTTC. Its translation is CASSQTATYEQYF.